Listed below are T cell receptor beta chains from one sample, sequenced in a study of shared clonotypes between healthy human individuals. Only in-frame clones appear in the TCRdb table, and some are missing; sequencing was by immunoSEQ multiplex PCR. The sample lists nearly 1,000,000 clones, 76% seen once, with approximately 1.5% in the top ten. Sample: memory CD4+ T cells sorted from blood. The receptors were gathered from a man in his late teens or twenties in good health. CDR3s include the opening cysteine and the closing phenylalanine or tryptophan. The D gene is left open where the match is weak. A row's size may be missing; if present it is once, few, many or a size class.

j_gene: TRBJ1-1; v_gene: TRBV7-2; abundance: .; d_gene: TRBD1; CDR3aa: CASSLTSVDRGTEAFF; CDR3nt: TGTGCCAGCAGCTTAACGTCGGTAGACAGGGGCACTGAAGCTTTCTTT
j_gene: TRBJ1-2; v_gene: TRBV28; abundance: .; d_gene: TRBD1; CDR3aa: CASSARWTGRGNYGYTF; CDR3nt: TGTGCCAGCAGCGCCCGATGGACAGGGAGGGGCAACTATGGCTACACCTTC
j_gene: TRBJ1-1; v_gene: TRBV7-9; abundance: few; d_gene: .; CDR3aa: CASSSPRGREGTEAFF; CDR3nt: TGTGCCAGCAGCTCCCCGCGGGGCAGGGAAGGGACTGAAGCTTTCTTT
j_gene: TRBJ1-1; v_gene: TRBV18; abundance: .; d_gene: .; CDR3aa: CASSRDSFTEAFF; CDR3nt: TGTGCCAGCTCCCGTGACAGCTTCACTGAAGCTTTCTTT
j_gene: TRBJ1-6; v_gene: TRBV6-5; abundance: .; d_gene: .; CDR3aa: CASSYTESSPLHF; CDR3nt: TGTGCCAGCAGTTACACAGAAAGTTCACCCCTCCACTTT
j_gene: TRBJ2-1; v_gene: TRBV5-4; abundance: .; d_gene: TRBD2; CDR3aa: CASSTQRGGHNEQFF; CDR3nt: TGTGCCAGCAGCACGCAGCGGGGGGGCCACAATGAGCAGTTCTTC
j_gene: TRBJ1-2; v_gene: TRBV30; abundance: .; d_gene: .; CDR3aa: CAWSPTQGRGYTF; CDR3nt: TGTGCCTGGAGTCCTACCCAGGGTCGGGGCTACACCTTC
j_gene: TRBJ1-2; v_gene: TRBV10-3; abundance: .; d_gene: .; CDR3aa: CAISDLGATSSYGYTF; CDR3nt: TGTGCCATCAGTGATCTGGGGGCGACGTCGTCCTATGGCTACACCTTC
j_gene: TRBJ1-1; v_gene: TRBV6-5; abundance: .; d_gene: .; CDR3aa: CASSPSGGNTEAFF; CDR3nt: TGTGCCAGCAGTCCTAGCGGGGGGAACACTGAAGCTTTCTTT
j_gene: TRBJ2-5; v_gene: TRBV5-1; abundance: once; d_gene: .; CDR3aa: CASSSSGTGQTQYF; CDR3nt: TGCGCCAGCAGCTCATCCGGAACCGGGCAGACCCAGTACTTC
j_gene: TRBJ2-2; v_gene: TRBV4-1; abundance: .; d_gene: .; CDR3aa: CASSHHGRGNTGELFF; CDR3nt: TGCGCCAGCAGCCACCACGGTCGGGGGAATACCGGGGAGCTGTTTTTT
j_gene: TRBJ2-7; v_gene: TRBV6-6; abundance: .; d_gene: .; CDR3aa: CASSQGVRSYEQYF; CDR3nt: TGTGCCAGCAGTCAGGGTGTGCGCTCCTACGAGCAGTACTTC
j_gene: TRBJ1-2; v_gene: TRBV19; abundance: few; d_gene: .; CDR3aa: CASSLQPGGNYGYTF; CDR3nt: TGTGCCAGTAGTCTCCAACCCGGGGGCAACTATGGCTACACCTTC
j_gene: TRBJ2-3; v_gene: TRBV11-2; abundance: .; d_gene: .; CDR3aa: CATSVGAGIAQYF; CDR3nt: TGTGCCACCTCAGTAGGAGCTGGCATTGCGCAGTATTTT
j_gene: TRBJ2-3; v_gene: TRBV4-1; abundance: .; d_gene: .; CDR3aa: CASSQADMGFTDTQYF; CDR3nt: TGCGCCAGCAGCCAAGCGGATATGGGTTTCACAGATACGCAGTATTTT
j_gene: TRBJ2-2; v_gene: TRBV5-1; abundance: .; d_gene: .; CDR3aa: CASSLMGNTGELFF; CDR3nt: TGCGCCAGCAGCTTGATGGGGAACACCGGGGAGCTGTTTTTT
j_gene: TRBJ2-5; v_gene: TRBV10-1; abundance: .; d_gene: .; CDR3aa: CASNNRGGETQYF; CDR3nt: TGCGCCAGCAACAATAGAGGTGGAGAGACCCAGTACTTC
j_gene: TRBJ2-7; v_gene: TRBV9; abundance: .; d_gene: .; CDR3aa: CASSVGTIPREQYF; CDR3nt: TGTGCCAGCAGCGTAGGGACCATCCCTCGCGAGCAGTACTTC
j_gene: TRBJ2-7; v_gene: TRBV27; abundance: .; d_gene: .; CDR3aa: CASSPQGGETSNF; CDR3nt: TGTGCCAGCAGTCCCCAGGGCGGGGAGACCTCTAACTTC
j_gene: TRBJ2-7; v_gene: TRBV23-1; abundance: few; d_gene: TRBD1; CDR3aa: CARDQRTRQGPDEQYF; CDR3nt: TGCGCCAGAGATCAACGTACGCGACAGGGGCCCGACGAGCAGTACTTC
j_gene: TRBJ1-1; v_gene: TRBV30; abundance: .; d_gene: .; CDR3aa: CAWSVWGEFEAFF; CDR3nt: TGTGCCTGGAGTGTATGGGGCGAATTTGAAGCTTTCTTT
j_gene: TRBJ2-7; v_gene: TRBV5-6; abundance: once; d_gene: .; CDR3aa: CASSMTGGSSYEQYF; CDR3nt: TGTGCCAGCAGTATGACAGGAGGGAGCTCCTACGAGCAGTACTTC
j_gene: TRBJ2-5; v_gene: TRBV15; abundance: .; d_gene: TRBD1; CDR3aa: CATSRTSGTVETQYF; CDR3nt: TGTGCCACCAGCAGAACTTCCGGGACAGTTGAGACCCAGTACTTC
j_gene: TRBJ2-1; v_gene: TRBV28; abundance: .; d_gene: .; CDR3aa: CASSLEDRYNEQFF; CDR3nt: TGTGCCAGCAGTTTAGAGGACAGATACAATGAGCAGTTCTTC
j_gene: TRBJ1-2; v_gene: TRBV28; abundance: .; d_gene: TRBD1; CDR3aa: CASSSSLGGAFGYTF; CDR3nt: TGTGCCAGCAGTTCCTCTTTAGGGGGCGCATTTGGCTACACCTTC
j_gene: TRBJ2-7; v_gene: TRBV5-1; abundance: .; d_gene: .; CDR3aa: CASSLDGTQYEQYF; CDR3nt: TGCGCCAGCAGCTTGGATGGGACACAATACGAGCAGTACTTC
j_gene: TRBJ1-5; v_gene: TRBV6-6; abundance: .; d_gene: TRBD1; CDR3aa: CASSYSDRVRNQPQHF; CDR3nt: TGTGCCAGCAGTTACTCGGACAGGGTAAGGAATCAGCCCCAGCATTTT